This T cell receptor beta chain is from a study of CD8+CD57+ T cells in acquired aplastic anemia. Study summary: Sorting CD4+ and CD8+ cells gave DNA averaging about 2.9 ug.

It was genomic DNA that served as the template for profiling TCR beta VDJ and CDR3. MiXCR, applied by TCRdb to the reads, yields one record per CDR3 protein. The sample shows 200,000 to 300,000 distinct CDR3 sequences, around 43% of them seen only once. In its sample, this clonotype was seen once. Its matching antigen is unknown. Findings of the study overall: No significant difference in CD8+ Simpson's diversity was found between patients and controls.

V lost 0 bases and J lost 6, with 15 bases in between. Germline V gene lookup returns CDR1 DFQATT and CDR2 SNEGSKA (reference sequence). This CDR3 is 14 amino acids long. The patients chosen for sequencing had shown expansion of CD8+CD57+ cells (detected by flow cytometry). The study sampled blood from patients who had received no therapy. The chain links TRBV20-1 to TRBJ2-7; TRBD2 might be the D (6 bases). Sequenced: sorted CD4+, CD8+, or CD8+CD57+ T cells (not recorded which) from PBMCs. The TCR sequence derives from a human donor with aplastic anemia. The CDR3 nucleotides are TGCAGTGCTAGAGATGGGCGGGAAGGCTCCGAGCAGTACTTC. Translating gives CSARDGREGSEQYF.